Below are 3 T cell receptor beta chains sequenced from a single sample in a study of cytomegalovirus exposure and HLA in healthy donors (dated by TCRdb to 2015 to 2018). The library was made by the immunoSEQ multiplex PCR assay. For the multiplex PCR, a mixture combining 60 forward primers for TCR Vbeta segments and 13 reverse primers for TCR Jbeta segments was used. Entries here come from immuneACCESS through TCRdb and include only in-frame sequences with V and J called. Some clones fail to appear in such tables; in the studies checked, an unresolved V gene covers under half of the shortfall, and the cause of the remainder is unknown. For this sample there are more than 150,000 clones; roughly 87% appear just once. Together, the top ten hold around 0.21% of the sample. The sequenced sample was PBMCs. Every receptor here comes from a girl in the first two years of life in good health and CMV-seronegative.

Turning to this clone: An end of the junction differs from the germline gene, which may be a read error. Here the CDR3 reads CSSSSPTTGYGYTF. Written as DNA, the CDR3 is TGTTCCAGCAGCTCCCCGACGACAGGCTATGGCTACACCTTC. The chain carries TRBV7-9 and TRBJ1-2, with a weak D call TRBD1 (6 bases). There are 14 residues in the CDR3. Germline assignment: CDR1 SEHNR and CDR2 FQNEAQ (reference sequence). The variable domain in full, with the rest retrieved from reference TRBV7-9 and TRBJ1-2, is DTGVSQNPRHKITKRGQNVTFRCDPISEHNRLYWYRQTLGQGPEFLTYFQNEAQLEKSRLLSDRFSAERPKGSFSTLEIQRTEQGDSAMYLCSSSSPTTGYGYTFGSGTRLTVV.

For this clone: Germline is not matched at one junction end, which may reflect a read error. V gene TRBV29-1 combines with J gene TRBJ1-3; no clear D. Germline CDR1 reads SQVTM; CDR2 reads ANQGSEA. The CDR3 spans 14 residues. The CDR3 protein is CSVTGVLAGNAIYF. The DNA of the CDR3 is TGCAGCGTCACCGGTGTTCTTGCGGGAAACGCCATATATTTT.

CDR3 in DNA: TGTGCCAGCAGCTTAGATAGCGAGAGACCCCACGAGCAGTACTTC. It translates to CASSLDSERPHEQYF. This chain joins TRBV11-2 and TRBJ2-7; D possibly corresponds to TRBD2 (5 bases). The CDR3 covers 15 residues. V lost 0 bases and J lost 5, with 14 bases in between. The germline V gene encodes CDR1 SGHAT and CDR2 FQNNGV.